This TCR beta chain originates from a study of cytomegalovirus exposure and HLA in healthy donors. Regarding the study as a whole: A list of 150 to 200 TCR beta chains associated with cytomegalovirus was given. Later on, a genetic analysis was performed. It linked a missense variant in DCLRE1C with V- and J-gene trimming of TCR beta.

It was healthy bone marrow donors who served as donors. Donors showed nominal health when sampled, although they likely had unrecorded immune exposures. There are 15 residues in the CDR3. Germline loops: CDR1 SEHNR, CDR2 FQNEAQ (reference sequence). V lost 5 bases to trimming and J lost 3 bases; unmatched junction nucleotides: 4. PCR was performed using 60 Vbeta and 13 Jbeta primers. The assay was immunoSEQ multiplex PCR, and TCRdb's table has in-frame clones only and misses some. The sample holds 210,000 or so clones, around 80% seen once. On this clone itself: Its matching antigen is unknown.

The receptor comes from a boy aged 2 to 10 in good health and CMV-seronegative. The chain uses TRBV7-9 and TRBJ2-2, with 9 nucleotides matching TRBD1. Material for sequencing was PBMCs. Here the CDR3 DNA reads TGTGCCAGCAGCAGCGACAGGGGGTACACCGGGGAGCTGTTTTTT. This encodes CASSSDRGYTGELFF.